The 30 T cell receptor beta chains in this list originate from one sample, sequenced in a study of shared clonotypes between healthy human individuals. Assay: immunoSEQ multiplex PCR; the TCRdb copy retains only in-frame clones and omits some. In the table there are approximately 2,000,000 clones, less than 95% of which are singletons. The source material was naive CD4+ T cells from PBMCs. Subset defined: CD45RA+ positively selected. Source of these receptors: a man younger than 30 in good health. Some clones in this sample may be carry-over from other donors' samples.

V gene TRBV2 combines with J gene TRBJ1-2, with 9 bases that match TRBD1. The CDR3 length is 11 residues. The junction had 5 bases not matched to a gene; V was cut back by 4 bases and J by 14 bases. Germline CDR1 reads SNHLY; CDR2 reads FYNNEI. The CDR3 nucleotides read TGTGCCAGCAGTGGGGGGGACAGGGTTACCTTC. Its translation: CASSGGDRVTF. Based on the CDR3 plus reference TRBV2 and TRBJ1-2, the full variable domain is EPEVTQTPSHQVTQMGQEVILRCVPISNHLYFYWYRQILGQKVEFLVSFYNNEISEKSEIFDDQFSVERPDGSNFTLKIRSTKLEDSAMYFCASSGGDRVTFGSGTRLTVV.

This chain links TRBV7-9 with TRBJ2-7, with 8 bases matching TRBD1. The CDR3 spans 15 residues. Germline trimming cut 6 bases from V and 2 bases from J; bases unmatched to any gene: 9. Germline CDR1 SEHNR, CDR2 FQNEAQ (reference sequence). CDR3 sequence: CASSFGTGQAYEQYF. CDR3 nucleotides: TGTGCCAGCAGTTTTGGGACAGGCCAAGCCTACGAGCAGTACTTC.

The gene calls are TRBV29-1 and TRBJ2-5, with TRBD1 matching 9 bases. The assigned J gene may be wrong: the sequence end matches TRBJ2-7 better. This CDR3 is built from 14 residues. Germline V CDR1 and CDR2: SQVTM, ANQGSEA. The CDR3 DNA sequence: TGCAGCGTCAAGACCGGGACAGGGTCCACCGAGCAGTACTTC. It translates to CSVKTGTGSTEQYF.

The CDR3 region is CASSLGRGVDTQYF. The CDR3 region has the DNA TGTGCCAGCAGCTTAGGGAGAGGGGTAGATACGCAGTATTTT. The V call is TRBV13, the J call TRBJ2-3; D may be TRBD1 or TRBD2 (5 bases each). The CDR3 covers 14 residues. Trimming cost V 0 bases and J 5 bases, with 9 bases left between them. The germline V gene has CDR1 PRHDT and CDR2 FYEKMQ (reference sequence).

This clone was seen a single time. This chain joins TRBV9 and TRBJ2-7, with 8 positions matching TRBD1. Germline V CDR1 and CDR2: SGDLS, YYNGEE. This CDR3 has 13 amino acids. Trimming removed 3 bases from V and 5 bases from J; junction bases left unmatched: 4. This CDR3 reads CASSAGQVNEQYF. The CDR3 DNA is TGTGCCAGCAGCGCGGGACAGGTCAACGAGCAGTACTTC.

The rearrangement uses TRBV7-2 and TRBJ2-7, with D perhaps TRBD1 (6 bases). The V and J ends lost 1 base and 1 base respectively, with 14 bases between them. CDR1 SGHTA and CDR2 FQGNSA come from the germline V gene. This CDR3 region has 16 residues. The CDR3 protein is CASSLGFGTSSYEQYF. As DNA, the CDR3 is TGTGCCAGCAGCTTAGGGTTTGGGACATCTTCCTACGAGCAGTACTTC.

The chain combines TRBV9 with TRBJ1-4; D is uncertain. The CDR3 runs to 16 residues. Germline lookup yields CDR1 SGDLS and CDR2 YYNGEE. V gave up 4 bases and J gave up 5 bases, with 18 bases separating them. The CDR3 loop is CASSPQPGRENEKLFF. CDR3 bases: TGTGCCAGCAGCCCTCAGCCCGGACGGGAAAATGAAAAACTGTTTTTT.

This clone was recorded a few times. The chain combines TRBV28 with TRBJ1-2; D remains ambiguous. Trimming cost V 3 bases and J 4 bases, with 9 bases left between them. CDR1 and CDR2 (germline): MDHEN, SYDVKM. The CDR3 extends over 13 amino acids. This CDR3 reads CASSLKTSYGYTF. The CDR3 DNA reads as TGTGCCAGCAGTTTGAAGACCTCCTATGGCTACACCTTC.

In this sample, this clone turned up a few times. The chain has TRBV19 and TRBJ1-5; D gene unclear. In germline, CDR1 is LNHDA, CDR2 SQIVND (reference sequence). The CDR3 runs to 14 residues. V was pared by 2 bases and J by 1 base, with 6 bases between. CDR3 nucleotide sequence: TGTGCCAGTAGTATAAATCCCAGCAATCAGCCCCAGCATTTT. The encoded protein is CASSINPSNQPQHF.

The chain uses TRBV19 and TRBJ2-5; perhaps TRBD1 as D (6 bases). The CDR3 runs to 17 residues. CDR1 is LNHDA and CDR2 is SQIVND in the germline V gene (reference sequence). Trimming took off 5 bases at V and 0 bases at J, with 19 bases between the two ends. DNA of the CDR3: TGTGCCAGTAGTGGCTGGGGGCGGCGGTCGTACCAAGAGACCCAGTACTTC. Encoded protein: CASSGWGRRSYQETQYF.

The chain recombines TRBV5-1 with TRBJ1-2, with TRBD1 as a possible D gene (5 bases). V was cut by 4 bases and J by 3 bases, with 16 bases left in between. The length of the CDR3 is 15 residues. Germline V lookup: CDR1 SGHRS, CDR2 YFSETQ. The CDR3 nucleotides read TGCGCCAGCAGCGTCCGGGGGGTTCCTGACTATGGCTACACCTTC. Translating gives CASSVRGVPDYGYTF.

This clone was recorded a few times. This chain joins TRBV28 and TRBJ2-1; possibly TRBD2 for D (5 bases). The CDR3 covers 11 residues. V shed 8 bases and J shed 7 bases, with 9 bases lying between them. Germline V gene sequence: CDR1 MDHEN, CDR2 SYDVKM. CDR3 in DNA: TGTGCCAGCGGAACTAGGAATGAGCAGTTCTTC. This sequence encodes CASGTRNEQFF.

The chain employs TRBV7-9 and TRBJ2-3, with 12 positions matching TRBD2. The CDR3 extends over 17 amino acids. The trim removed 5 bases at V and 4 bases at J, leaving 10 bases unmatched. Germline CDR1 and CDR2: SEHNR and FQNEAQ (reference sequence). The CDR3 loop reads CASSPLSTSGSADTQYF. CDR3 sequence (DNA): TGTGCCAGCAGCCCTCTTTCGACTAGCGGGAGCGCAGATACGCAGTATTTT.

This clone was observed a single time. The J gene is TRBJ2-1, the V gene TRBV6-5, with a weak D call TRBD2 (6 bases). With 0 bases removed from V and 2 bases from J, the gap between germline ends came to 11 bases. The CDR3 is 16 amino acids. Germline loops: CDR1 MNHEY, CDR2 SVGAGI. The CDR3 sequence is CASSYSSSGAYNEQFF. The CDR3, as DNA: TGTGCCAGCAGTTACTCATCTTCGGGGGCCTACAATGAGCAGTTCTTC.

The CDR3 coding sequence is TGTGCCAGCAGGCTTCCTAGCGGCGGTGAGCAGTTCTTC. Translating gives CASRLPSGGEQFF. J is TRBJ2-1 and V is TRBV28; TRBD2 matches 7 bases. The germline V gene has CDR1 MDHEN and CDR2 SYDVKM. The length of the CDR3 is 13 residues. Trimming took 6 bases from V and 9 from J; bases not matched to a gene: 8.

Remarks on this clone: Different DNA sequences within this sample yield the same CDR3. The CDR3 spells CASSGNYNEQFF. CDR3 coding DNA: TGTGCCAGCAGCGGCAACTACAATGAGCAGTTCTTC. V is TRBV9 and J is TRBJ2-1; no clear D gene. Germline loops: CDR1 SGDLS, CDR2 YYNGEE. Trimming cost V 3 bases and J 3 bases, with 4 bases left between them. The CDR3 sequence is 12 residues long.

This clone was counted once. V usage is TRBV28 and J usage is TRBJ1-3; tentatively, D is TRBD1 (5 bases). Germline V lookup: CDR1 MDHEN, CDR2 SYDVKM. The CDR3 has 14 residues. The ends were cut back, 4 bases at V and 0 bases at J, with 7 bases in the middle. The CDR3 bases are TGTGCCAGCAGTTCCAGGGCCTCTGGAAACACCATATATTTT. As protein: CASSSRASGNTIYF.

This clone was seen a single time. This chain joins TRBV6-4 and TRBJ2-7, with 9 bases aligning to TRBD2. The CDR3 extends over 16 amino acids. Trimming removed 2 bases from V and 2 bases from J; junction bases left unmatched: 7. Germline CDR1 reads MRHNA; CDR2 reads SNTAGT. The CDR3 DNA reads as TGTGCCAGCAGTGACCCCAGCGGGAGGCGCGCCTACGAGCAGTACTTC. It is translated as CASSDPSGRRAYEQYF.

This chain joins TRBV4-1 and TRBJ2-7, with 8 bases identical to TRBD1. The CDR3 is 16 amino acids. Germline V gene sequence: CDR1 MGHRA, CDR2 YSYEKL. V was clipped by 2 bases and J by 3 bases; unmatched bases: 9. The CDR3 nucleotides are TGCGCCAGCAGCCAATATAGCACAGGGGGTCTCTACGAGCAGTACTTC. It yields the protein CASSQYSTGGLYEQYF.

A word on this clone: The junction and the germline gene differ at one end; a read error may be behind it. This chain uses TRBV28 with TRBJ1-2; 9 bases line up with TRBD1. There are 13 residues in the CDR3. In germline, CDR1 is MDHEN, CDR2 SYDVKM. CDR3 protein: CASSLETPGQGLF. CDR3 in DNA: TGTGCCAGCAGTTTAGAAACCCCGGGACAGGGACTTTTT.

V gene TRBV28 combines with J gene TRBJ2-1, with 8 bases lining up with TRBD1. The trim removed 5 bases at V and 4 bases at J, leaving 10 bases unmatched. The CDR3 has 16 residues. Looked up from germline, CDR1 is MDHEN and CDR2 is SYDVKM. The CDR3 region has the DNA TGTGCCAGCAGTGCCCCGCGTCAGGGGGCTTACAATGAGCAGTTCTTC. Protein sequence: CASSAPRQGAYNEQFF.

This clone came up once. This chain joins TRBV2 and TRBJ1-5, with D perhaps matching TRBD1 (5 bases). Germline V gene sequence: CDR1 SNHLY, CDR2 FYNNEI. The CDR3 covers 14 residues. The ends were cut back, 7 bases at V and 7 bases at J, with 17 bases in the middle. CDR3 loop: CASTREGLGQPQHF. DNA of the CDR3: TGTGCCAGCACCCGAGAGGGACTGGGGCAGCCCCAGCATTTT.

The chain employs TRBV5-1 and TRBJ1-4; 8 nucleotides agree with TRBD1. The CDR3 runs 15 residues. Germline CDR1 and CDR2: SGHRS and YFSETQ. V was pared by 1 base and J by 13 bases, with 12 bases of the junction left unmatched. This CDR3 is CASSLHGTGAEGLFF. DNA for the CDR3: TGCGCCAGCAGCTTGCACGGGACAGGAGCCGAGGGACTGTTTTTT.

This CDR3 is CASSEKRQGNTEAFF. DNA for the CDR3: TGTGCCAGCAGCGAGAAGCGACAGGGAAACACTGAAGCTTTCTTT. The V and J genes are TRBV5-4 and TRBJ1-1, with 7 bases lining up with TRBD1. The CDR3 consists of 15 residues. V shed 4 bases, J shed 2 bases, and the junction held 8 bases outside the gene matches. The germline CDR1 and CDR2 sequences are SGHNT and YYREEE (reference sequence).

The chain has TRBV11-1 and TRBJ2-5, with 7 positions matching TRBD1. CDR1 and CDR2 (germline): SGHAT, FQDESV (reference sequence). V dropped 3 bases and J dropped 1; count of bases not matched to a gene: 5. The CDR3 contains 15 residues. In DNA, the CDR3 is TGTGCCAGCAGCTTTATACAGGGGCCCCAAGAGACCCAGTACTTC. This translates into CASSFIQGPQETQYF. The whole variable domain, filled in from reference TRBV11-1 and TRBJ2-5, reads EAEVAQSPRYKITEKSQAVAFWCDPISGHATLYWYRQILGQGPELLVQFQDESVVDDSQLPKDRFSAERLKGVDSTLKIQPAELGDSAMYLCASSFIQGPQETQYFGPGTRLLVL.

The V gene is TRBV28, the J gene TRBJ2-7; D tentatively fits TRBD1 or TRBD2 (5 bases each). Germline V gene data show CDR1 as MDHEN and CDR2 as SYDVKM. The V and J ends lost 5 bases and 3 bases respectively, with 20 bases between them. The CDR3 sequence is 16 residues long. This chain's CDR3 is CASSTRSGRGLYEQYF. CDR3 in DNA: TGTGCCAGCAGTACAAGGAGCGGTAGGGGCCTCTACGAGCAGTACTTC.

This rearrangement joins TRBV28 to TRBJ1-1, with D possibly TRBD1 on 5 matching bases. The V gene's germline CDR1 is MDHEN and CDR2 SYDVKM. The CDR3 runs 12 residues. V dropped 6 bases and J dropped 10 bases, with 15 bases sitting between them. DNA of the CDR3: TGTGCCAGCAGGGACGGTCAGGGCTTAGCTTTCTTT. This codes for CASRDGQGLAFF.

This chain connects TRBV7-2 to TRBJ1-5; TRBD1 matches at 7 bases. This CDR3 is built from 15 residues. V was pared by 4 bases and J by 3 bases, with 6 bases of the junction left unmatched. Germline V gives CDR1 SGHTA, CDR2 FQGNSA. CDR3: CASSSQGPLNQPQHF. DNA for the CDR3: TGTGCCAGCAGCTCACAGGGGCCCCTCAATCAGCCCCAGCATTTT. Looking up the rest from reference TRBV7-2 and TRBJ1-5 gives the full variable domain: GAGVSQSPSNKVTEKGKDVELRCDPISGHTALYWYRQSLGQGLEFLIYFQGNSAPDKSGLPSDRFSAERTGGSVSTLTIQRTQQEDSAVYLCASSSQGPLNQPQHFGDGTRLSIL.

This chain uses TRBV14 with TRBJ1-2; the match to TRBD1 covers 7 bases. V shed 4 bases, J shed 4 bases, and the junction held 9 bases outside the gene matches. This CDR3 spans 15 amino acids. Germline V gene sequence: CDR1 SGHDN, CDR2 FVKESK. The CDR3 is CASSRTGGLVYGYTF. DNA of the CDR3: TGTGCCAGCAGCCGGACAGGCGGATTAGTCTATGGCTACACCTTC.

The chain uses TRBV13 and TRBJ2-7; D ambiguous. The germline V gene has CDR1 PRHDT and CDR2 FYEKMQ (reference sequence). This CDR3 has 13 residues. V lost 5 bases and J lost 2, with 10 bases in between. The CDR3, as DNA: TGTGCCAGCAGCCGAGTGGGTACCTACGAGCAGTACTTC. Translation gives CASSRVGTYEQYF.